The clone carrying this TCR beta chain was observed at least ten times. CDR3 size: 16 residues. CDR1 is SGHRS, CDR2 YFSETQ, per germline. Trimming cost V 4 bases and J 1 base; bases outside gene matches: 8. Patients aged 18 to 65 had newly diagnosed hyperthyroidism that had lasted under 2 months. Any patient presenting with uncontrolled infection, other autoimmune disease, pregnancy or lactation was left out. The data originate from a study of T cells in Graves' hyperthyroidism and ophthalmopathy. The investigators amplified TCR beta CDR3 regions from RNA transcripts. HTBI primers were employed in a first-round RT-PCR of the TCR CDR3. TCRdb independently ran MiXCR on the multiplex PCR reads; one entry per CDR3 protein. The table records hundreds of thousands of distinct CDR3 sequences, less than 15% of them present only once.

V is TRBV5-1 and J is TRBJ1-1; TRBD1 aligns across 9 bases. Sequenced: blood. The sequence was obtained from a woman aged 18-30 years with Graves' hyperthyroidism. The CDR3 is CASSLQPQGANTEAFF. CDR3 DNA: TGCGCCAGCAGCCTCCAGCCACAGGGGGCGAACACTGAAGCTTTCTTT.